This T cell receptor (beta chain) is from a study of blood T cell repertoires in COVID-19. Background on the study: PBMCs, B-cell-depleted T cells, or T cells provided the cDNA or gDNA that made up the material.

In Seattle, patients joined the study during active infection and were tracked longitudinally. The table came from immunoSEQ multiplex PCR; TCRdb's copy has only in-frame clones and leaves some out. The table has 110,000 to 150,000 clones, roughly 77% seen once; the top ten hold approximately 5%. Sample: peripheral blood. The clonotype comes from a woman between 65 and 79 years old with COVID-19, enrolled during active disease.

CDR3 residues: CASSVESFSPGDTQYF. The CDR3 nucleotides read TGTGCCAGCAGCGTAGAGAGTTTTTCCCCGGGGGATACGCAGTATTTT. The chain recombines TRBV9 with TRBJ2-3, with a weak D call TRBD2 (5 bases). This CDR3 is 16 amino acids long. V was clipped by 0 bases and J by 6 bases, with 17 bases between them. CDR1 and CDR2 from the germline V gene are SGDLS and YYNGEE.